The clone carrying this T cell receptor beta chain showed up just once. The data are from a study of blood T cell repertoires in COVID-19. Study details: Sample material is recorded as cDNA or gDNA derived from T cells, B-cell-depleted T cells, or PBMCs.

Original processing notes: Amplified reference gene primers provided the basis for estimating nucleated cell counts. Measured with immunoSEQ multiplex PCR; TCRdb has only the in-frame clones, and not every one. The D gene and trimming were derived from the DNA, and the V and J assignments and clone size from that table. Among around 190,000 clones, more than 80% were seen once, and the ten largest hold roughly 8%. CDR1 is SGHRS, CDR2 YFSETQ, per germline. The trim removed 2 bases at V and 9 bases at J, leaving 14 bases unmatched. CDR3 size: 16 residues. This receptor was taken from a woman between 55 and 75 years old with acute or convalescent COVID-19. The sample consisted of peripheral blood. The gene calls are TRBV5-1 and TRBJ2-5; 9 bases match TRBD2. The chain's CDR3 is CASSLMSSGANGAQYF. CDR3 nucleotides: TGCGCCAGCAGCTTAATGTCTAGCGGGGCCAACGGGGCCCAGTACTTC.